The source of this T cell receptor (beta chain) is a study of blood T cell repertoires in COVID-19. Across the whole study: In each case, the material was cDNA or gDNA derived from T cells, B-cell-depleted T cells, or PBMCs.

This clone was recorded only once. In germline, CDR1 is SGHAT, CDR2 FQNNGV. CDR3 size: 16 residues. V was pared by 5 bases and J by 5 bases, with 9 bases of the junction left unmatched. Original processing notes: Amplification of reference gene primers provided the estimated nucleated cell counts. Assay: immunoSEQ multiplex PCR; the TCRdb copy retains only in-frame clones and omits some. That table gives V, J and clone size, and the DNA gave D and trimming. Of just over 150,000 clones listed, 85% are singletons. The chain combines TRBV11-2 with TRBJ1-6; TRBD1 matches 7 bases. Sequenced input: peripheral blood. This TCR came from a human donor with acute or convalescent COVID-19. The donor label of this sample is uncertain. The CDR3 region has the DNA TGTGCCAGCAGCCTCCAATTGACAGGGAATAATTCACCCCTCCACTTT. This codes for CASSLQLTGNNSPLHF. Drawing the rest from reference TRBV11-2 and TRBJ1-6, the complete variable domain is EAGVAQSPRYKIIEKRQSVAFWCNPISGHATLYWYQQILGQGPKLLIQFQNNGVVDDSQLPKDRFSAERLKGVDSTLKIQPAKLEDSAVYLCASSLQLTGNNSPLHFGNGTRLTVT.